The 10 T cell receptor beta chains below come from one sample, sequenced in a study of blood T cell repertoires in COVID-19. Method: immunoSEQ multiplex PCR; TCRdb's copy keeps in-frame clones and lacks some. Of 300,000 or so clones listed, over 70% are singletons. The sample consisted of peripheral blood. The source is a woman in her thirties or forties who had recovered from COVID-19.

The chain has TRBV7-8 and TRBJ1-1, with D possibly matching TRBD1 (5 bases). CDR1 SGHVS and CDR2 FQNEAQ come from the germline V gene. Trimming shortened V by 1 base and J by 1 base, and 13 bases separated the two germline ends. There are 16 residues in the CDR3. In DNA, the CDR3 is TGTGCCAGCAGCTTAGTCCCTGGGCAGGGGAACACTGAAGCTTTCTTT. Its protein is CASSLVPGQGNTEAFF. The whole variable domain, remainder taken from reference TRBV7-8 and TRBJ1-1, is GAGVSQSPRYKVAKRGQDVALRCDPISGHVSLFWYQQALGQGPEFLTYFQNEAQLDKSGLPSDRFFAERPEGSVSTLKIQRTQQEDSAVYLCASSLVPGQGNTEAFFGQGTRLTVV.

This clone appeared once. The chain carries TRBV4-2 and TRBJ1-1; 10 bases are shared with TRBD1. The CDR3 is 16 amino acids. Per germline, CDR1 LGHNA and CDR2 YNFKEQ. V was clipped by 5 bases and J by 1 base; unmatched bases: 7. The CDR3 spells CASSWGDRGRNTEAFF. The CDR3, as DNA: TGTGCCAGCAGCTGGGGAGACAGGGGGCGGAACACTGAAGCTTTCTTT.

V is TRBV5-1 and J is TRBJ1-2; TRBD1 agrees at 7 bases. Germline CDR1 and CDR2: SGHRS and YFSETQ. The CDR3 is made up of 14 amino acids. V trimming: 4 bases; J trimming: 4 bases; junction bases outside the gene matches: 7. CDR3 protein: CASSPPTGAYGYTF. The CDR3 DNA follows: TGCGCCAGCAGCCCGCCAACAGGGGCCTATGGCTACACCTTC.

The rearrangement uses TRBV2 and TRBJ1-2, with a possible D match to TRBD1 (5 bases). The V and J ends lost 4 bases and 5 bases respectively, with 11 bases between them. Germline CDR1 and CDR2: SNHLY and FYNNEI. The CDR3 is 13 amino acids. CDR3 region: CASSVTGLYGYTF. CDR3 coding DNA: TGTGCCAGCAGTGTGACGGGACTATATGGCTACACCTTC.

V usage is TRBV18 and J usage is TRBJ1-1; 7 positions match TRBD1. CDR3 length: 14 amino acids. V trimming: 5 bases; J trimming: 3 bases; junction bases outside the gene matches: 6. Germline assignment: CDR1 KGHSH and CDR2 LQKENI. CDR3 sequence reads: CASSSDRFYTEAFF. DNA of the CDR3: TGTGCCAGCTCATCGGACAGGTTCTACACTGAAGCTTTCTTT.

The V and J genes are TRBV27 and TRBJ1-2, with a tentative D call TRBD1 (5 bases). The CDR3 runs 14 residues. Germline V gives CDR1 MNHEY, CDR2 SMNVEV (reference sequence). V shed 2 bases and J shed 7 bases, with 14 bases lying between them. The CDR3 spells CASSLTGAAIGYTF. The CDR3 DNA reads as TGTGCCAGCAGTTTAACTGGGGCCGCCATTGGCTACACCTTC.

The chain links TRBV10-1 to TRBJ1-1; D is possibly TRBD1 (5 bases). V was trimmed by 10 bases and J by 5 bases, leaving 17 bases between them. CDR1 is WNHNN and CDR2 is SYGVQD in the germline V gene (reference sequence). The CDR3 totals 13 residues. The CDR3: CATPSGALTEAFF. For the CDR3, the DNA is TGCGCCACCCCCAGCGGGGCATTAACTGAAGCTTTCTTT.

The rearrangement links TRBV2 to TRBJ2-3; 13 bases fit TRBD2. The CDR3 runs 15 residues. The germline V gene has CDR1 SNHLY and CDR2 FYNNEI. V dropped 3 bases and J dropped 3; count of bases not matched to a gene: 0. The CDR3: CASSEGLAGTDTQYF. The CDR3 nucleotides are TGTGCCAGCAGTGAGGGACTAGCGGGGACAGATACGCAGTATTTT.

The chain recombines TRBV2 with TRBJ1-2; D not certain. This CDR3 spans 13 amino acids. Germline V CDR1 and CDR2: SNHLY, FYNNEI. V lost 4 bases and J 4 bases, leaving 10 bases between the germline ends. The CDR3 region is CASSGTVSYGYTF. For the CDR3, the DNA is TGTGCCAGCAGTGGTACGGTGTCCTATGGCTACACCTTC.

J is TRBJ1-4 and V is TRBV6-5; 11 bases fit TRBD1. Unmatched junction bases numbered 0, after V lost 11 bases and J lost 4 bases. Germline V gene sequence: CDR1 MNHEY, CDR2 SVGAGI. The CDR3 sequence is 12 residues long. The CDR3 loop is CAGTGGNEKLFF. The CDR3 coding sequence is TGTGCCGGGACAGGGGGTAATGAAAAACTGTTTTTT.